Shown below are 14 T cell receptor beta chains from a single sample sequenced in a study of CD8 T cells in ankylosing spondylitis. MiXCR, run by TCRdb on the 5' RACE reads, gives a single entry per CDR3 protein. The repertoire holds roughly 40,000 distinct CDR3 sequences, around 2.9% seen once, with about 4.8% in the top ten. Sequenced: blood, either unsorted or a sorted T cell fraction (not recorded which). Receptors were obtained from a male donor with ankylosing spondylitis or in good health (not recorded which).

This clonotype has at least ten counts. The J gene is TRBJ2-2, the V gene TRBV9; TRBD1 matches 8 bases. With V trimmed by 5 bases and J by 1 base, 4 bases remained unmatched. CDR1 is SGDLS and CDR2 is YYNGEE in the germline V gene. This CDR3 is built from 15 residues. The CDR3 DNA follows: TGTGCCAGCAGGCAGGGACAGGTGAACACCGGGGAGCTGTTTTTT. This translates into CASRQGQVNTGELFF.

There are many counts of this clonotype. V and J are TRBV9 and TRBJ1-2; unclear D gene. V was shortened by 2 bases and J by 8 bases, with 16 bases between the two germline ends. Germline CDR1 and CDR2: SGDLS and YYNGEE. This CDR3 has 14 amino acids. CDR3 in amino acids: CASSVGETRRGYTF. DNA of the CDR3: TGTGCCAGCAGCGTTGGGGAAACCCGGCGCGGCTACACCTTC.

This clonotype was counted at least ten times. The chain links TRBV9 to TRBJ2-7, with 9 bases lining up with TRBD1. This CDR3 is 15 amino acids long. Germline CDR1 reads SGDLS; CDR2 reads YYNGEE. The trim removed 0 bases at V and 6 bases at J, leaving 7 bases unmatched. CDR3 region: CASSVGLGQGFEQYF. The CDR3 region has the DNA TGTGCCAGCAGCGTAGGGTTGGGACAGGGCTTCGAGCAGTACTTC.

This clonotype was seen at least ten times. This chain joins TRBV9 and TRBJ2-5; weak D call: TRBD2 (5 bases). CDR1 is SGDLS, CDR2 YYNGEE, per germline. The CDR3 runs 13 residues. Trimming cost V 1 base and J 7 bases, with 11 bases left between them. The CDR3 loop reads CASSVQADGTQYF. CDR3 DNA sequence: TGTGCCAGCAGCGTACAAGCGGATGGGACCCAGTACTTC.

In this sample, this clonotype turned up many times. The chain carries TRBV9 and TRBJ2-5, with 8 bases that match TRBD2. CDR3 length equals 18 residues. Losses at the gene ends were 1 base for V and 2 bases for J; bases not matched to a gene: 13. Per the germline V gene, CDR1 is SGDLS and CDR2 is YYNGEE. The CDR3 coding sequence is TGTGCCAGCAGCGTAATGATTCCGGGGGGGCGGGGGCAAGAGACCCAGTACTTC. Translated, it gives CASSVMIPGGRGQETQYF.

This clonotype came up many times. The V gene is TRBV9, the J gene TRBJ1-4; 7 positions match TRBD1. CDR1 SGDLS and CDR2 YYNGEE come from the germline V gene. The J segment lost 7 bases and the V segment lost 4 bases, leaving 4 bases of the junction unmatched. The CDR3 sequence is 13 residues long. This chain's CDR3 is CASSPGTVEKLFF. As DNA, the CDR3 is TGTGCCAGCAGCCCAGGGACAGTTGAAAAACTGTTTTTT. The full variable domain, completed using reference TRBV9 and TRBJ1-4, is DSGVTQTPKHLITATGQRVTLRCSPRSGDLSVYWYQQSLDQGLQFLIQYYNGEERAKGNILERFSAQQFPDLHSELNLSSLELGDSALYFCASSPGTVEKLFFGSGTQLSVL.

The sample holds many counts of this clonotype. The J gene is TRBJ1-3, the V gene TRBV9; no firm D call. The CDR3 covers 17 residues. Germline CDR1 is SGDLS and CDR2 is YYNGEE. V was trimmed by 0 bases and J by 0 bases, leaving 13 bases between them. CDR3 DNA sequence: TGTGCCAGCAGCGTAGGGTCAGGCTACCTCTCTGGAAACACCATATATTTT. It is translated as CASSVGSGYLSGNTIYF.

This clonotype has ten or more counts. The V call is TRBV9, the J call TRBJ2-5; 10 nucleotides line up with TRBD2. This CDR3 is 15 amino acids long. The germline CDR1 and CDR2 sequences are SGDLS and YYNGEE. V trimming: 3 bases; J trimming: 5 bases; junction bases outside the gene matches: 7. CDR3 sequence: CASSADLAGDETQYF. The CDR3, as DNA: TGTGCCAGCAGCGCCGACCTAGCGGGAGATGAGACCCAGTACTTC.

This clonotype was seen repeatedly, ten times or more. This chain connects TRBV9 to TRBJ2-3; D could derive from TRBD1 or TRBD2 (5 bases each). The germline V gene has CDR1 SGDLS and CDR2 YYNGEE. With 4 bases removed from V and 4 bases from J, the gap between germline ends came to 13 bases. CDR3 length: 14 residues. In nucleotides, the CDR3 is TGTGCCAGCAGCTCGCGCAGGGACCCAGATACGCAGTATTTT. It encodes CASSSRRDPDTQYF.

There are many counts of this clonotype. The chain links TRBV9 to TRBJ2-7; a weak D match, TRBD2 (6 bases). The CDR3 runs to 15 residues. The V gene lost 0 bases and the J gene lost 2 bases, with 12 bases spanning the gap. Germline CDR1 and CDR2: SGDLS and YYNGEE. This chain's CDR3 is CASSVAVGSPYEQYF. CDR3 bases: TGTGCCAGCAGCGTAGCAGTCGGGAGCCCCTACGAGCAGTACTTC.

This clonotype was picked up many times. The gene calls are TRBV9 and TRBJ2-2, with D possibly matching TRBD1 (5 bases). In germline, CDR1 is SGDLS, CDR2 YYNGEE. CDR3 length: 16 amino acids. Trimming stripped 2 bases from V and 5 bases from J, with 16 bases between. In nucleotides, the CDR3 is TGTGCCAGCAGCGTTGGTGGGCAGGGCGGTACCGGGGAGCTGTTTTTT. It encodes CASSVGGQGGTGELFF.

Ten or more counts support this clonotype. The genes are TRBV9 and TRBJ2-3, with 8 bases that match TRBD2. CDR1 and CDR2 from the germline V gene are SGDLS and YYNGEE. The junction had 6 bases not matched to a gene; V was cut back by 3 bases and J by 6 bases. The CDR3 consists of 14 residues. CDR3 sequence (DNA): TGTGCCAGCAGCGAAAGCGGGAGAGGGGATACGCAGTATTTT. It encodes CASSESGRGDTQYF.

This clonotype was detected many times. The V and J genes are TRBV9 and TRBJ1-2, with D possibly being TRBD1 (5 bases). The CDR3 covers 15 residues. CDR1 and CDR2 (germline): SGDLS, YYNGEE. V shed 4 bases and J shed 7 bases, with 20 bases lying between them. Here the CDR3 reads CASSTVEQGRGGYTF. The CDR3 nucleotides are TGTGCCAGCAGCACCGTAGAGCAGGGCCGTGGTGGCTACACCTTC. Full variable domain (missing parts from reference TRBV9 and TRBJ1-2): DSGVTQTPKHLITATGQRVTLRCSPRSGDLSVYWYQQSLDQGLQFLIQYYNGEERAKGNILERFSAQQFPDLHSELNLSSLELGDSALYFCASSTVEQGRGGYTFGSGTRLTVV.

This clonotype has at least ten counts. J is TRBJ2-6 and V is TRBV9; 7 nucleotides agree with TRBD2. The germline CDR1 and CDR2 sequences are SGDLS and YYNGEE. With V trimmed by 4 bases and J by 0 bases, 1 base remained unmatched. This CDR3 is 15 amino acids long. The CDR3 sequence is CASSPGGSGANVLTF. The CDR3 DNA is TGTGCCAGCAGCCCGGGGGGCTCTGGGGCCAACGTCCTGACTTTC.